Described below is a single T cell receptor (beta chain) sequence and its context. Its target is unknown. UMI-labeled 5' RACE TRB cDNA libraries were prepared from the cells. TCRdb reanalyzed the 5' RACE reads, giving one entry per CDR3 protein sequence and no DNA. The sample's table shows around 140,000 distinct CDR3 sequences. The germline V gene has CDR1 KGHSY and CDR2 FQNENV. The CDR3 length is 14 residues. The data stem from a study of CXCR3-negative and CXCR3-positive naive CD8 T cells. Study outcomes and limitations: TRB CDR3 hydrophobicity was greater in CXCR3-positive naive cells than in CXCR3-negative naive cells. Naive cells used TRBV-TRBJ genes in much the same way whether CXCR3-negative or CXCR3-positive; memory cells did not. Naive subsets did not differ in surface CD5, and the authors estimated TCR strength using properties of the TRB CDR3.

Sample: naive CXCR3+ CD8+ T cells from blood. Indicated subset: CD45RO-CCR7+CD27+CD95- naive CD8+ T cells expressing CXCR3 (TNR3+). The receptor was isolated from a human donor in good health. Some clones in this sample may be carry-over from other donors' samples. The chain joins TRBV16 to TRBJ1-5; TCRdb returns TRBD1, unconfirmable since there is no DNA. The CDR3 loop reads CASSHDSPNQPQHF. Full variable domain (remainder filled in from reference TRBV16 and TRBJ1-5): GEEVAQTPKHLVRGEGQKAKLYCAPIKGHSYVFWYQQVLKNEFKFLISFQNENVFDETGMPKERFSAKCLPNSPCSLEIQATKLEDSAVYFCASSHDSPNQPQHFGDGTRLSIL.